A selection of T cell receptor beta chains follows, all from one sample in a study of shared clonotypes between healthy human individuals. Assay used: immunoSEQ multiplex PCR; TCRdb lists only in-frame clones, some missing. The sample has some 1.5 million clones, 98% seen once; the top ten hold less than 0.55%. The sample taken for sequencing was naive CD4+ T cells sorted from blood. The source is a man younger than 45 in good health. Each CDR3 is given with its conserved first and last residue. D genes are given only for firm matches. For some rows the clone size is stated as once, few or many, or as a class when expanded; others skip it.

j_call	d_call	clone_size	v_call	cdr3_nt	cdr3_aa
TRBJ2-4	-	-	TRBV5-1	TGCGCCAGCAGTTGGGACCGCAAAAACATTCAGTACTTC	CASSWDRKNIQYF
TRBJ1-5	-	-	TRBV28	TGTGCCAGCAGTTTTAGAGGGTTGAGTCAGCCCCAGCATTTT	CASSFRGLSQPQHF
TRBJ1-5	-	few	TRBV6-5	TGTGCCAGCAGTACGAACCAGAATCAGCCCCAGCATTTT	CASSTNQNQPQHF
TRBJ2-3	-	-	TRBV9	TGTGCCAGCAGCGTAGATCCTCCAGATACGCAGTATTTT	CASSVDPPDTQYF
TRBJ1-5	-	-	TRBV7-9	TGTGCCAGCAGCTTAGGGGTACAGGCGCATCAGCCCCAGCATTTT	CASSLGVQAHQPQHF
TRBJ2-2	TRBD1	-	TRBV5-1	TGCGCCAGCAGCCTCCCCCGGGGACAGGGGATTATCGGGGAGCTGTTTTTT	CASSLPRGQGIIGELFF
TRBJ2-3	-	-	TRBV27	TGTGCCAGCAGTTTAAGGGGGTATCGCGATACGCAGTATTTT	CASSLRGYRDTQYF
TRBJ2-3	-	once	TRBV5-1	TGCGCCAGCAGCCTTGTTGGACTGGCGGAATTAGCAGATACGCAGTATTTT	CASSLVGLAELADTQYF
TRBJ1-2	TRBD1	-	TRBV7-2	TGTGCCAGCAGCTCAGACAGGGAAGGACATGGCTACACCTTC	CASSSDREGHGYTF
TRBJ1-1	-	-	TRBV9	TGTGCCAGCAGCGTAGGTAGGGGAATTGGCACTGAAGCTTTCTTT	CASSVGRGIGTEAFF
TRBJ2-2	TRBD2	-	TRBV27	TGTGCCAGCAGTTACTACCGAACTAGCGGGAGAGCCGGGGAGCTGTTTTTT	CASSYYRTSGRAGELFF
TRBJ1-3	-	-	TRBV18	TGTGCCAGCTCACCAAGCATAAGGACCGGAAACACCATATATTTT	CASSPSIRTGNTIYF
TRBJ2-6	-	-	TRBV5-4	TGTGCCAGCAGCTCCGCCGGGCTCTCTGGGGCCAACGTCCTGACTTTC	CASSSAGLSGANVLTF
TRBJ2-2	-	-	TRBV27	TGTGCCAGCAGTTTAAGACCCGGGCTCACCGGGGAGCTGTTTTTT	CASSLRPGLTGELFF
TRBJ1-1	-	-	TRBV18	TGTGCCAGCTCCCAGTCAGTAACGGAGTTGAACACTGAAGCTTTCTTT	CASSQSVTELNTEAFF
TRBJ2-5	-	-	TRBV7-6	TGTGCCAGCAGCTTAGGAGTCAGGGGCATCCTTCAAGAGACCCAGTACTTC	CASSLGVRGILQETQYF
TRBJ2-5	TRBD2	-	TRBV5-1	TGCGCCAGCAGCTTGGGACCAGCGGGGGATCAAGAGACCCAGTACTTC	CASSLGPAGDQETQYF
TRBJ1-2	-	few	TRBV7-9	TGTGCCATACACGAGTCCTATGGCTACACCTTC	CAIHESYGYTF
TRBJ2-1	-	once	TRBV5-1	TGCGCCAGCAGCCCCATGGGTGGTAGCTACAATGAGCAGTTCTTC	CASSPMGGSYNEQFF
TRBJ2-1	-	-	TRBV30	TGTGCCTGCCTCAGGGAAGGTTCCTACAATGAGCAGTTCTTC	CACLREGSYNEQFF
TRBJ1-1	TRBD1	-	TRBV5-1	TGCGCCAGCAGCAACACCAGGGGGCCCATGAACACTGAAGCTTTCTTT	CASSNTRGPMNTEAFF
TRBJ1-4	-	-	TRBV4-2	TGTGCCAGCAGCTTCCCCGGTCGTAGTGAAAAACTGTTTTTT	CASSFPGRSEKLFF
TRBJ2-5	TRBD2	-	TRBV30	TGTGCCTGGGCCCATTCGTCCGGGAGGGGGGAGACCCAGTACTTC	CAWAHSSGRGETQYF
TRBJ1-1	-	-	TRBV30	TGTGCCTGGAGGACAGGACTAACTGAAGCTTTCTTT	CAWRTGLTEAFF
TRBJ2-5	TRBD2	-	TRBV9	TGTGCCAGCAGCCCTCCTAGCGGGAGGGCCGACCAAGAGACCCAGTACTTC	CASSPPSGRADQETQYF
TRBJ2-3	-	-	TRBV6-1	TGTGCCAGCAGTGCCAGACAGTTCACAGATACGCAGTATTTT	CASSARQFTDTQYF
TRBJ2-6	TRBD2	-	TRBV10-3	TGTGCCATCAGTGGAAGGGGAGGGGCCCAGGTATTCGGGGCCAACGTCCTGACTTTC	CAISGRGGAQVFGANVLTF
TRBJ2-5	TRBD1	-	TRBV18	TGTGCCAGCTCACTAATCGACAGGGATGGACAAGAGACCCAGTACTTC	CASSLIDRDGQETQYF
TRBJ1-1	-	-	TRBV5-1	TGCGCCAGCATGCCCCTTGGGAACACTGAAGCTTTCTTT	CASMPLGNTEAFF
TRBJ2-5	-	once	TRBV9	TGTGCCAGCAGCGTAGCCAACCAAGAGACCCAGTACTTC	CASSVANQETQYF
TRBJ1-3	-	-	TRBV5-1	TGCGCCAGCAGCTTGGCAGGGCGTAGCACCATATATTTT	CASSLAGRSTIYF
TRBJ2-1	TRBD2	once	TRBV4-3	TGCGCCAGCAGCCTTAACCTAGCGGGAGGCACATACAATGAGCAGTTCTTC	CASSLNLAGGTYNEQFF
TRBJ2-1	TRBD1	-	TRBV7-8	TGTGCCAGCAGTCCCCGCCGGGACAGTAAATACAATGAGCAGTTCTTC	CASSPRRDSKYNEQFF
TRBJ2-1	-	-	TRBV27	TGTGCCAGCAGTTTTGTGGGTCCCCAGCGCTACAATGAGCAGTTCTTC	CASSFVGPQRYNEQFF
TRBJ1-2	-	-	TRBV5-6	TGTGCCAGCAGCCCTCAGACAGCTATCTATGGCTACACCTTC	CASSPQTAIYGYTF
TRBJ1-1	-	-	TRBV10-3	TGTGCCATCAGTGGCAGGGAGGGGACTGAAGCTTTCTTT	CAISGREGTEAFF
TRBJ2-7	TRBD2	-	TRBV5-6	TGTGCCAGCAGCTTGGGCGGGACTAGCTCCTACGAGCAGTACTTC	CASSLGGTSSYEQYF
TRBJ1-5	TRBD1	-	TRBV18	TGTGCCAGCGTACAGGGGGGCGGCGATCAGCCCCAGCATTTT	CASVQGGGDQPQHF
TRBJ2-1	-	-	TRBV5-5	TGTGCCAGCAGCTTGGTAGGACAGGAGCAGTTCTTC	CASSLVGQEQFF
TRBJ2-3	TRBD2	-	TRBV18	TGTGCCAGCTCACCAAGGATAGCGGGAGCTTCCACAGATACGCAGTATTTT	CASSPRIAGASTDTQYF
TRBJ1-2	-	-	TRBV14	TGTGCCAGCAGCCAAGATTTGGGTGGATATCGTGGCTACACCTTC	CASSQDLGGYRGYTF
TRBJ2-1	TRBD2	-	TRBV27	TGTGCCAGCAGTTCTGGACTAGCGGGTGGCAATGAGCAGTTCTTC	CASSSGLAGGNEQFF
TRBJ2-7	-	-	TRBV2	TGTGCCAGCAGTGAACGGGGAAGCTCCTACGAGCAGTACTTC	CASSERGSSYEQYF
TRBJ2-2	TRBD2	-	TRBV10-3	TGTGCCATCAGTGATAGGACTAGCGGGAGGATGTACACCGGGGAGCTGTTTTTT	CAISDRTSGRMYTGELFF